This T cell receptor beta chain was captured in a study of shared clonotypes between healthy human individuals. As for the study in general: There were three CD4 naive, three CD4 memory, two CD8 naive and one CD8 memory plates per donor.

This clone occurred once. The DNA input per sorted-subset replicate PCR was roughly 0.2 ug, corresponding to some 30,000 T cell genomes. Per the authors' pipeline: ImmunoSEQ output lacked quality scores and full-length reads, limiting matched filtering. TCRdb keeps only in-frame clones here, not all; method: immunoSEQ multiplex PCR. V, J and clone size derive from that table, while D and trimming were established from the DNA sequence. This table holds fewer than 850,000 clones, 72% found once. Splitting of CD4+ cells produced CD45RA+ naive and CD45RA-negative memory subsets. Looked up from germline, CDR1 is MDHEN and CDR2 is SYDVKM. V was cut by 5 bases and J by 1 base, with 17 bases left in between. The CDR3 is 17 amino acids.

Source material: memory CD4+ T cells sorted from blood. Subset noted: CD45RA-negative fraction. The V call is TRBV28, the J call TRBJ2-2, with D possibly TRBD1 on 5 matching bases. The receptor was isolated from a woman in her 30s in good health. The CDR3 protein is CASSPAWAGKNTGELFF. The DNA of the CDR3 is TGTGCCAGCAGTCCAGCATGGGCAGGGAAGAACACCGGGGAGCTGTTTTTT.